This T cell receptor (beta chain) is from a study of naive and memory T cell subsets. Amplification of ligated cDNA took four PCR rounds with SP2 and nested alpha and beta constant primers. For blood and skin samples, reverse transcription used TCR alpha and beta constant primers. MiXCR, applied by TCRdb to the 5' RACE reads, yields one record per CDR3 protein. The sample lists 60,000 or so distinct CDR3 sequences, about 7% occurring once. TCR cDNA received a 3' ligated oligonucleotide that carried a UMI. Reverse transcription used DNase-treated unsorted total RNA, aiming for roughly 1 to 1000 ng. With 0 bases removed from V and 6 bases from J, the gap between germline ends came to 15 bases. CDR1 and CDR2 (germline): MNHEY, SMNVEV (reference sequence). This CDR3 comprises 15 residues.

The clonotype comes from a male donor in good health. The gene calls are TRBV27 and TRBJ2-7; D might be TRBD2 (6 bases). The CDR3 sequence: CASSLSGSWEREQYF. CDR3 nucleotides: TGTGCCAGCAGTTTATCCGGGAGTTGGGAGCGCGAGCAGTACTTC.